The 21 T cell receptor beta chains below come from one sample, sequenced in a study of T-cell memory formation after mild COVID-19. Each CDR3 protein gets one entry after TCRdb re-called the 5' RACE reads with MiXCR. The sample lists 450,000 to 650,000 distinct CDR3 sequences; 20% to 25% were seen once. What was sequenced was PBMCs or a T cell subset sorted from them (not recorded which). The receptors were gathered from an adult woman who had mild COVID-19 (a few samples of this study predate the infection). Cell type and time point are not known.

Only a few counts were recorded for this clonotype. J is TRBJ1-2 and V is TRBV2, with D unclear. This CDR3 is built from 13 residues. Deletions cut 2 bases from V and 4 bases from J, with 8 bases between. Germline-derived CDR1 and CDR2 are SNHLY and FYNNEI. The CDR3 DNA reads TGTGCCAGCAGTGAAAGGACGGCCTATGGCTACACCTTC. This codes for CASSERTAYGYTF. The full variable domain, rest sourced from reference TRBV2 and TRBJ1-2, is EPEVTQTPSHQVTQMGQEVILRCVPISNHLYFYWYRQILGQKVEFLVSFYNNEISEKSEIFDDQFSVERPDGSNFTLKIRSTKLEDSAMYFCASSERTAYGYTFGSGTRLTVV.

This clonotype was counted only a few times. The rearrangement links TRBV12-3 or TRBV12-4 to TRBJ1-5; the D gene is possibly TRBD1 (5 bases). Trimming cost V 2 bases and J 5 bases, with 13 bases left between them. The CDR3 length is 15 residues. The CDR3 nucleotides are TGTGCCAGCAGTTTATTGGGTAGGGGAGATCAGCCCCAGCATTTT. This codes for CASSLLGRGDQPQHF.

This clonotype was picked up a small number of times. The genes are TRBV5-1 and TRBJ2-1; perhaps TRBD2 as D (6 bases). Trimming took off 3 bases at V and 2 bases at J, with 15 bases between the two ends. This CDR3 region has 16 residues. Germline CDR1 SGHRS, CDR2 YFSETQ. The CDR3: CASSYPGLKPYNEQFF. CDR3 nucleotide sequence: TGCGCCAGCAGCTATCCGGGACTGAAGCCCTACAATGAGCAGTTCTTC. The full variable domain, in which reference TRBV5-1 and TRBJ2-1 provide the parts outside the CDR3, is KAGVTQTPRYLIKTRGQQVTLSCSPISGHRSVSWYQQTPGQGLQFLFEYFSETQRNKGNFPGRFSGRQFSNSRSEMNVSTLELGDSALYLCASSYPGLKPYNEQFFGPGTRLTVL.

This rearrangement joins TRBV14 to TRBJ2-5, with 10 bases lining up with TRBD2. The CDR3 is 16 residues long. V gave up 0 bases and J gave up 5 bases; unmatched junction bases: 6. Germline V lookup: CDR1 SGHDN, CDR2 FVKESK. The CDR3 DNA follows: TGTGCCAGCAGCCAAGATCTCCTAGCGGGAGCGGAGACCCAGTACTTC. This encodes CASSQDLLAGAETQYF.

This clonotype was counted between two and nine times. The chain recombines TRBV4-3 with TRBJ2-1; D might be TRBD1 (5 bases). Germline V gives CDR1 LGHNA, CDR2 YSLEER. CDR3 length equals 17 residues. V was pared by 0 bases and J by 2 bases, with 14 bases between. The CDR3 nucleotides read TGCGCCAGCAGCCAAGATTATGGCAGGGTCACCTACAATGAGCAGTTCTTC. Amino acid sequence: CASSQDYGRVTYNEQFF.

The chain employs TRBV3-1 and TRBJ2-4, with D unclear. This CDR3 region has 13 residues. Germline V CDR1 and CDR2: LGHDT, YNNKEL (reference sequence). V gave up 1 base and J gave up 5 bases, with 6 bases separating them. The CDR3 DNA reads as TGTGCCAGCAGCCAAGGTACTGAAAACATTCAGTACTTC. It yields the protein CASSQGTENIQYF.

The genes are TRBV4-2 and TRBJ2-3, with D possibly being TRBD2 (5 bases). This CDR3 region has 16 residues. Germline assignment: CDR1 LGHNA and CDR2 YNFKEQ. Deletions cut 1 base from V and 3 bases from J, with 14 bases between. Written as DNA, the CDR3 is TGTGCCAGCAGCCAAGGGGGTCCTCCGGGGACAGATACGCAGTATTTT. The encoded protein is CASSQGGPPGTDTQYF.

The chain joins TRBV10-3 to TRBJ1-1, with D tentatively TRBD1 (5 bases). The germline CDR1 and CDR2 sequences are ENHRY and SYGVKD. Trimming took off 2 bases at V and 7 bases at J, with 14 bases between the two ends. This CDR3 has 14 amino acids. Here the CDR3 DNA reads TGTGCCATCAGTGAGGTGGGGCGGGGGAGTGAAGCTTTCTTT. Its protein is CAISEVGRGSEAFF.

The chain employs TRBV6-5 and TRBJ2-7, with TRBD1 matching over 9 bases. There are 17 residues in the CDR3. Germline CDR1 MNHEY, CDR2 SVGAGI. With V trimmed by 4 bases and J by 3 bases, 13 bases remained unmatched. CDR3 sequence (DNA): TGTGCCAGCAGTTCGAAAACCGTCCGGGACAGGGACTACGAGCAGTACTTC. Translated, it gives CASSSKTVRDRDYEQYF.

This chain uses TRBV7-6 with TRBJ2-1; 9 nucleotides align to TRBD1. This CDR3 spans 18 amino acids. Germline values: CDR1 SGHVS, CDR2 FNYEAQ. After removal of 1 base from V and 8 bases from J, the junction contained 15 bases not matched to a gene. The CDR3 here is CASSLGRLHRGQLDEQFF. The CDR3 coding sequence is TGTGCCAGCAGCTTAGGAAGGTTGCACAGGGGGCAATTGGATGAGCAGTTCTTC. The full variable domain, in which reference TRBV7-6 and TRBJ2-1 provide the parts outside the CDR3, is GAGVSQSPRYKVTKRGQDVALRCDPISGHVSLYWYRQALGQGPEFLTYFNYEAQQDKSGLPNDRFSAERPEGSISTLTIQRTEQRDSAMYRCASSLGRLHRGQLDEQFFGPGTRLTVL.

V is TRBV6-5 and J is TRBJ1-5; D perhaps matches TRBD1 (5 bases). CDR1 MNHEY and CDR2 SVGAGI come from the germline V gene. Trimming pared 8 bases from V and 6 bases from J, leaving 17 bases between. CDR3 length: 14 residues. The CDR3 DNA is TGTGCCAGCGGGCAGGGTGGTTCGGGTCAGCCCCAGCATTTT. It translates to CASGQGGSGQPQHF.

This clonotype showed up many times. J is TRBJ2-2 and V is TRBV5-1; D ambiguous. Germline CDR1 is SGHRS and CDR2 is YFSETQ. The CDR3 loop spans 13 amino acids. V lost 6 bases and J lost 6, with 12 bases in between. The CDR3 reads CASTSSRAGELFF. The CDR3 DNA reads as TGCGCCAGCACTTCCTCTAGAGCCGGGGAGCTGTTTTTT.

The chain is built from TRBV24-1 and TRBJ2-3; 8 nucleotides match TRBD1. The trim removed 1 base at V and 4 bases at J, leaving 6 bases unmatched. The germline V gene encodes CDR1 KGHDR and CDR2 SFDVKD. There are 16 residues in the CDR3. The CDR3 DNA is TGTGCCACCAGTGATTTCCATCCGACAGGGGCAGATACGCAGTATTTT. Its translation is CATSDFHPTGADTQYF.

The CDR3, as DNA: TGTGCCAGCAGCCATCAGACTAGCGGCTCGTACGAGCAGTACTTC. It codes for CASSHQTSGSYEQYF. The rearrangement uses TRBV7-6 and TRBJ2-7; 9 nucleotides line up with TRBD2. V was clipped by 5 bases and J by 4 bases; unmatched bases: 9. The V gene's germline CDR1 is SGHVS and CDR2 FNYEAQ. The CDR3 is 15 residues long.

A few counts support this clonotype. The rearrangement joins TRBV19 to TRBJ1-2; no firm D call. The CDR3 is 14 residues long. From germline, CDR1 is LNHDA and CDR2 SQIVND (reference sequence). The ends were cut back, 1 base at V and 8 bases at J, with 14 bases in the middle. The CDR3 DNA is TGTGCCAGTAGTATAGTGCCTCCCCGGTGGGGCTACACCTTC. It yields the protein CASSIVPPRWGYTF. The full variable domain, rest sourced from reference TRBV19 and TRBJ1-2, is DGGITQSPKYLFRKEGQNVTLSCEQNLNHDAMYWYRQDPGQGLRLIYYSQIVNDFQKGDIAEGYSVSREKKESFPLTVTSAQKNPTAFYLCASSIVPPRWGYTFGSGTRLTVV.

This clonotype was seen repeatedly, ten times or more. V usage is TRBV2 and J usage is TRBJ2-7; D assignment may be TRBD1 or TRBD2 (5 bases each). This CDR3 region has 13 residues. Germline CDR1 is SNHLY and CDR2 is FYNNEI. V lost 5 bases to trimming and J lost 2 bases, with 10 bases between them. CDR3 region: CASSRQGPYEQYF. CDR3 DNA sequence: TGTGCCAGCAGTCGTCAGGGACCCTACGAGCAGTACTTC.

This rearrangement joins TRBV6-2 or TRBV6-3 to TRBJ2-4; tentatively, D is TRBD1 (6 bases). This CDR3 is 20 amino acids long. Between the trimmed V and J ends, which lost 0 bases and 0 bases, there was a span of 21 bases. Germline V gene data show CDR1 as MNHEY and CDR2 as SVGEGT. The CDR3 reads CASSYSMSGSWGLAKNIQYF. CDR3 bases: TGTGCCAGCAGTTACTCGATGTCTGGATCCTGGGGGCTAGCCAAAAACATTCAGTACTTC.

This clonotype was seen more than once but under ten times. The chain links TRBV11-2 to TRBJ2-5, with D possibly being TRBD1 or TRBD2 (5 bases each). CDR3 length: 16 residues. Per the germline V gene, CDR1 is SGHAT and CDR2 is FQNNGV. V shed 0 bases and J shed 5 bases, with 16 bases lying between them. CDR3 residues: CASSLDPLGVTETQYF. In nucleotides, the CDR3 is TGTGCCAGCAGCTTAGATCCCCTGGGGGTTACGGAGACCCAGTACTTC. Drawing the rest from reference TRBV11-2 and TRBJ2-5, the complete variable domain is EAGVAQSPRYKIIEKRQSVAFWCNPISGHATLYWYQQILGQGPKLLIQFQNNGVVDDSQLPKDRFSAERLKGVDSTLKIQPAKLEDSAVYLCASSLDPLGVTETQYFGPGTRLLVL.

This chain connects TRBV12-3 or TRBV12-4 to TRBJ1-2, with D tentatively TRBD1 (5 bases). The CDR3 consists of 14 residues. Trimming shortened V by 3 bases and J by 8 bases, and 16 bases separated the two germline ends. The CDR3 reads CASSFRGGAKGYTF. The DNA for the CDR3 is TGTGCCAGCAGTTTCCGTGGCGGGGCGAAGGGCTACACCTTC.

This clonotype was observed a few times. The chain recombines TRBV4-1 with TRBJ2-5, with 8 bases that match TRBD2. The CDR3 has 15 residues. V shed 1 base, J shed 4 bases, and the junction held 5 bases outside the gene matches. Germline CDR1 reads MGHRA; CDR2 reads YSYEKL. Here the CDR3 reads CASSQVRGGRETQYF. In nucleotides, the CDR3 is TGCGCCAGCAGCCAAGTACGGGGGGGCCGAGAGACCCAGTACTTC.

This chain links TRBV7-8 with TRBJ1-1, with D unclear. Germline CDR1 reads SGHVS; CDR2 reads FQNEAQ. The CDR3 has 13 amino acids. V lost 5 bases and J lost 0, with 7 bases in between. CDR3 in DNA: TGTGCCAGCAGCGAGCACCTGAACACTGAAGCTTTCTTT. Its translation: CASSEHLNTEAFF.